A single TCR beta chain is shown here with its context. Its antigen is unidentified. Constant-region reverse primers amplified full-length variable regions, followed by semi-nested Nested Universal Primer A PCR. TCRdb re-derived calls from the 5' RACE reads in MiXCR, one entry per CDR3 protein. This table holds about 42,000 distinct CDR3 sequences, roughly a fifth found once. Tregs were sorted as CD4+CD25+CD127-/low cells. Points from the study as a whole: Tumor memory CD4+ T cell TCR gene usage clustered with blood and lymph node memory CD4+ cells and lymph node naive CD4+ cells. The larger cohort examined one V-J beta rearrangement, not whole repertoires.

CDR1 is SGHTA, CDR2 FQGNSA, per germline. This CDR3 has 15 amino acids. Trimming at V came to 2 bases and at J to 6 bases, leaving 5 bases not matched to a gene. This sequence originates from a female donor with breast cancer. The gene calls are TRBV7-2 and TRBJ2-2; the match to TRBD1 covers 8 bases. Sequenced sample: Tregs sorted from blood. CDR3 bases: TGTGCCAGCAGCTTAAGGCAGGGGGCGCCCGGGGAGCTGTTTTTT. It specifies CASSLRQGAPGELFF.